This is a list of T cell receptor beta chains from one sample in a study of blood T cell repertoires in COVID-19. Clones were read by immunoSEQ multiplex PCR, and TCRdb kept only the in-frame ones, dropping some. The sample holds approximately 380,000 clones, roughly 91% seen once. The sample consisted of PBMCs or T cells enriched from blood (not recorded which). Every receptor here comes from a woman between 18 and 29 years old who had recovered from COVID-19. Each CDR3 is given with its conserved first and last residue. Each record gives: V gene, D gene, J gene, clone size, CDR3 protein, CDR3 DNA. A D gene is named only where the DNA matches it firmly. The size field is filled for only some rows; it gives once, few, many or a size class.

v_gene: TRBV7-5; d_gene: -; j_gene: TRBJ1-5; abundance: -; CDR3aa: CARSTPPGGLDQPQHF; CDR3nt: TGTGCCAGAAGCACCCCCCCCGGGGGGCTGGATCAGCCCCAGCATTTT
v_gene: TRBV27; d_gene: -; j_gene: TRBJ1-5; abundance: -; CDR3aa: CASSTTGLGDQPQHF; CDR3nt: TGTGCCAGCAGTACAACAGGGTTGGGAGACCAGCCCCAGCATTTT
v_gene: TRBV11-2; d_gene: TRBD1; j_gene: TRBJ1-4; abundance: -; CDR3aa: CATWTGQANEKLFF; CDR3nt: TGTGCCACCTGGACAGGCCAAGCTAATGAAAAACTGTTTTTT
v_gene: TRBV6-5; d_gene: -; j_gene: TRBJ1-2; abundance: -; CDR3aa: CASGKTALNNYGYTF; CDR3nt: TGTGCCAGTGGAAAGACAGCTCTGAATAACTATGGCTACACCTTC
v_gene: TRBV12-5; d_gene: TRBD2; j_gene: TRBJ2-1; abundance: -; CDR3aa: CASGWRGVSSYNEQFF; CDR3nt: TGTGCTAGTGGTTGGCGGGGGGTTAGCTCCTACAATGAGCAGTTCTTC
v_gene: TRBV6-4; d_gene: TRBD1; j_gene: TRBJ1-1; abundance: -; CDR3aa: CASTRQGAYLTEAFF; CDR3nt: TGTGCCAGCACCCGACAGGGGGCGTATTTGACTGAAGCTTTCTTT
v_gene: TRBV7-2; d_gene: -; j_gene: TRBJ1-4; abundance: -; CDR3aa: CASSLPDRFEKLFF; CDR3nt: TGTGCCAGCAGTTTACCAGACAGGTTTGAAAAACTGTTTTTT
v_gene: TRBV6-1; d_gene: TRBD1; j_gene: TRBJ1-2; abundance: -; CDR3aa: CASSEALGGGPNYGYTF; CDR3nt: TGTGCCAGCAGTGAAGCGCTAGGAGGGGGCCCCAACTATGGCTACACCTTC
v_gene: TRBV11-2; d_gene: TRBD1; j_gene: TRBJ2-7; abundance: -; CDR3aa: CASSLSPGTAYEQYF; CDR3nt: TGTGCCAGCAGCTTAAGTCCCGGGACAGCCTACGAGCAGTACTTC
v_gene: TRBV19; d_gene: TRBD1; j_gene: TRBJ1-6; abundance: -; CDR3aa: CASSPLGQGANSPLHF; CDR3nt: TGTGCCAGTAGTCCCCTCGGACAGGGGGCCAATTCACCCCTCCACTTT
v_gene: TRBV6-5; d_gene: -; j_gene: TRBJ1-2; abundance: -; CDR3aa: CASSYSSPGANYGYTF; CDR3nt: TGTGCCAGCAGTTACTCCTCCCCAGGGGCGAACTATGGCTACACCTTC
v_gene: TRBV6-1; d_gene: -; j_gene: TRBJ2-7; abundance: -; CDR3aa: CASSAQGFSYEQYF; CDR3nt: TGTGCCAGCAGTGCTCAGGGTTTCTCCTACGAGCAGTACTTC
v_gene: TRBV10-3; d_gene: TRBD1; j_gene: TRBJ2-7; abundance: -; CDR3aa: CAISETGVGGHEQYF; CDR3nt: TGTGCCATCAGTGAAACAGGGGTTGGGGGCCACGAGCAGTACTTC
v_gene: TRBV9; d_gene: -; j_gene: TRBJ2-3; abundance: once; CDR3aa: CASSVVGGVSGDTQYF; CDR3nt: TGTGCCAGCAGCGTAGTAGGAGGGGTGAGTGGGGATACGCAGTATTTT
v_gene: TRBV7-3; d_gene: -; j_gene: TRBJ2-2; abundance: -; CDR3aa: CASSWTPNTGELFF; CDR3nt: TGTGCCAGCAGCTGGACACCGAACACCGGGGAGCTGTTTTTT
v_gene: TRBV6-2/TRBV6-3; d_gene: -; j_gene: TRBJ2-5; abundance: -; CDR3aa: CASSYSIQTEETQYF; CDR3nt: TGTGCCAGCAGTTACTCGATACAGACAGAAGAGACCCAGTACTTC
v_gene: TRBV21-1; d_gene: -; j_gene: TRBJ2-7; abundance: -; CDR3aa: CASSKVMPDF; CDR3nt: TGTGCCAGCAGCAAAGTGATGCCGGACTTC
v_gene: TRBV4-2; d_gene: TRBD1; j_gene: TRBJ2-5; abundance: few; CDR3aa: CASSQVLGQGKETQYF; CDR3nt: TGTGCCAGCAGCCAAGTTCTGGGACAGGGAAAAGAGACCCAGTACTTC
v_gene: TRBV29-1; d_gene: -; j_gene: TRBJ2-3; abundance: -; CDR3aa: CSVVSGTLSTDTQYF; CDR3nt: TGCAGCGTTGTATCCGGGACTCTTAGCACAGATACGCAGTATTTT
v_gene: TRBV7-2; d_gene: TRBD1; j_gene: TRBJ1-1; abundance: once; CDR3aa: CASIQMLGQGKAFF; CDR3nt: TGTGCCAGCATCCAGATGCTGGGACAGGGGAAAGCTTTCTTT
v_gene: TRBV18; d_gene: -; j_gene: TRBJ2-5; abundance: -; CDR3aa: CASSPGKGKGETQYF; CDR3nt: TGTGCCAGCTCACCAGGGAAGGGAAAGGGGGAGACCCAGTACTTC